This TCR beta chain is from a study of blood T cell repertoires in COVID-19 (dated by TCRdb to the early 2020s). Regarding the complete study: Samples covering the acute and convalescent phases of COVID-19 were provided by collaborators in the United States, Italy and Spain. The material from the prospective study consisted of cDNA or gDNA derived from T cells, B-cell-depleted T cells, or PBMCs. Subjects who had been exposed to COVID-19, were actively infected with it, or had recovered from it provided the deeply sampled blood TCRbeta repertoires that made up the dataset. The repertoires were made available in a free public database intended to serve as a resource for research on the immune response to SARS-CoV-2. The samples were drawn from the first 160 participants of the ongoing ImmuneRACE study and from 1,254 subjects provided by 6 global collaborators. Sample metadata almost always included a de-identified subject ID, COVID-19 status, age in years and sex. Where HLA class I and class II types were available, the types were taken from metadata supplied by the sample provider, not from assay-based typing.

Note on this clone: Its antigen has not been determined. No base quality values were provided; no much bigger clone lies one nucleotide off.

TCRbeta CDR3 regions were amplified from genomic DNA by means of the immunoSEQ Assay, a bias-controlled multiplex PCR. The authors processed their data as follows. The number of nucleated cells in each sample was estimated from the amplification of reference gene primers within the assay. To quantify the absolute abundance of each unique TCRbeta CDR3 rearrangement, sequence reads were collapsed and filtered. For each sample, productive Simpson clonality was calculated as the square root of Simpson's diversity index across productive rearrangements. What TCRdb holds here is the immuneACCESS table cut down to in-frame rearrangements. Part of the clones is not present; checked against another copy, under half of the missing clones reflect an unresolved V gene, and the others are unexplained. That table is the source of V, J and clone size, and D and trimming were worked out from the DNA. For this sample the table gives more than 100,000 clones, of which 84% were detected only once. Together, the top ten hold 13% of the sample.

Broader findings and caveats from the paper: The quantity of clinical and demographic metadata differed by source and by participant and was supplied without curation.

Including cysteine and phenylalanine, the CDR3 has 14 amino acids. Of all the DNA, just the CDR3 is kept, 42 bases in frame from base 1. Via the germline V gene (reference sequence), CDR1 is MNHNY and CDR2 SVGAGI. The germline V and J ends show losses of 7 bases and 7 bases respectively, and no gene match explains 7 bases of the junction. The collaborating institutions used their own protocols to collect whole blood in K2EDTA tubes. Collaborator samples were shipped for TCRbeta analysis as frozen whole blood, isolated PBMCs, or DNA extracted from either sample type. The sequence was collected from a human donor in a cohort sampled during active or convalescent COVID-19. The sequenced sample consisted of peripheral blood. The chain is assembled from TRBV6-6 and TRBJ1-6, and 7 junctional nucleotides match TRBD1. The nucleotides read TGTGCCAGCACTCTGTCGACAGGGAATTCACCCCTCCACTTT. It translates as CASTLSTGNSPLHF.